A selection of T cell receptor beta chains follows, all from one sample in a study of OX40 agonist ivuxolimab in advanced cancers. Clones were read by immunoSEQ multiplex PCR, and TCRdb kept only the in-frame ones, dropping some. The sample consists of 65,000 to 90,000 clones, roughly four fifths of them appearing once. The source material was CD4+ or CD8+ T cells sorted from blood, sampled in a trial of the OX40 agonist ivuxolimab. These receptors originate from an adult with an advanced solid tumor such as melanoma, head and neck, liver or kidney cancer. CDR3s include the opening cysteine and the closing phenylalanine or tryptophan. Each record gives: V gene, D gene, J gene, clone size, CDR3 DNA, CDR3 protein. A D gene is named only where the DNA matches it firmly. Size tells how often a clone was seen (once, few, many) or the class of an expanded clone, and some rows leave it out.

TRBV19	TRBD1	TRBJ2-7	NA	TGTGCCAGTAGTATCCTCCCAAGGCAGGGGGCGAGGACGGAGCAGTACTTC	CASSILPRQGARTEQYF
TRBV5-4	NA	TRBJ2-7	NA	TGTGCCAGCAGTTGGGACTCCAACGAGCAGTACTTC	CASSWDSNEQYF
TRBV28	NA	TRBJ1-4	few	TGTGCCAGCAGTTTGGGTCAAGGCTGGGAAAAACTGTTTTTT	CASSLGQGWEKLFF
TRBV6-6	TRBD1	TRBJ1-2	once	TGTGCCAGCAGTTCGATTCGACAGGGGGCGTGGGGCTACACCTTC	CASSSIRQGAWGYTF
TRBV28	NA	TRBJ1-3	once	TGTGCCAGCCGAGTCGGGGGCAGAAACACCATATATTTT	CASRVGGRNTIYF
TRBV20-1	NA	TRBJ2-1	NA	TGCAGTGCTAGAGACAGGGGCTTGTTCTTC	CSARDRGLFF
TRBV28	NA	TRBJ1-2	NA	TGTGCCAGCAACATTCGAGGAGCTAACTATGGCTACACCTTC	CASNIRGANYGYTF
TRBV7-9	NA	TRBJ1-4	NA	TGTGCCAGCAGCCCGACCTTTAGCTTGGGGGAAAAACTGTTTTTT	CASSPTFSLGEKLFF
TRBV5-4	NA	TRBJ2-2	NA	TGTGCCAGCAGCTGGGGGGGCGGGTCGAACACCGGGGAGCTGTTTTTT	CASSWGGGSNTGELFF
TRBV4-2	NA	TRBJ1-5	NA	TGTGCCAGCAGCCAATGGGGCTATCCGGGGGGCAATCAGCCCCAGCATTTT	CASSQWGYPGGNQPQHF
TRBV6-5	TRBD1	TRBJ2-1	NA	TGTGCCAGCAGTTACTCGAGACAGGGGACGGGAAATGAGCAGTTCTTC	CASSYSRQGTGNEQFF
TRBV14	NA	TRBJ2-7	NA	TGTGCCAGCAGCGCTAACAGCTACGAGCAGTACTTC	CASSANSYEQYF
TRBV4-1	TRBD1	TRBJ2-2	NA	TGCGCCAGCAGCCATCCTCGGGGGACAGGGGAAGGCGGGGAGCTGTTTTTT	CASSHPRGTGEGGELFF
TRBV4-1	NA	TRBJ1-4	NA	TGCGCCAGCAGCCAAGTCGGGGGGGTTGAAAAACTGTTTTTT	CASSQVGGVEKLFF
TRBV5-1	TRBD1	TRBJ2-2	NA	TGCGCCAGCAGCTCGACAGGGAATACCGGGGAGCTGTTTTTT	CASSSTGNTGELFF
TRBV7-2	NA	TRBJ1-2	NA	TGTGCCAGCAGCTTAAATGCCGTCCTCGGGTCATATGGCTACACCTTC	CASSLNAVLGSYGYTF
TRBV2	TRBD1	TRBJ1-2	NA	TGTGCCAGCAGTCAGACAGGGCCAAGCTATGGCTACACCTTC	CASSQTGPSYGYTF
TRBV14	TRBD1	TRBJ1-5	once	TGTGCCAGCAGCCTCCTCGGGACAGGGGGGGGTCAGCCCCAGCATTTT	CASSLLGTGGGQPQHF
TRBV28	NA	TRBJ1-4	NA	TGTGCCAGCAGTCTGGGCGGACGAAATGAAAAACTGTTTTTT	CASSLGGRNEKLFF
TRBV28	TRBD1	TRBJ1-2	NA	TGTGCCAGCAGTGGGACAGGGTTTGGCTATGGCTACACCTTC	CASSGTGFGYGYTF
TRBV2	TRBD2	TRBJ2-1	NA	TGTGCCAGCACGGCGCGGGGGGCCTTGAATGAGCAGTTCTTC	CASTARGALNEQFF
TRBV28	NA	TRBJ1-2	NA	TGTGCCAGCAGTCTCCACTCAGGGGATGGCTACACCTTC	CASSLHSGDGYTF
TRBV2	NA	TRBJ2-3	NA	TGTGCCAGCAGGGAATTCGTGTTGGCAGATACGCAGTATTTT	CASREFVLADTQYF
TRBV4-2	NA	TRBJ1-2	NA	TGTGCCAGCAGCCAACGGGGGCCTGGGGAAGGCTACACCTTC	CASSQRGPGEGYTF
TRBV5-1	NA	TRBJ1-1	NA	TGCGCCAGCAGCTTGGTTGGTGGGGGGCTGGAAGCTTTCTTT	CASSLVGGGLEAFF
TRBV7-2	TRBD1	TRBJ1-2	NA	TGTGCCAGCAGCTTACCCCGGGACAGGGGAGATGGCTACACCTTC	CASSLPRDRGDGYTF
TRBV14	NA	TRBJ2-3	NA	TGTGCCAGCAGCCAGGACAGTTATACGCAGTATTTT	CASSQDSYTQYF
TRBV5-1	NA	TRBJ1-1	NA	TGCGCCAGCAGCCCCCCCGGAGAGAGTGTTAGAGCTTTCTTT	CASSPPGESVRAFF
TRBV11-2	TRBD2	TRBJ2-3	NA	TGTGCCAGCAGCTTAGGGACTAGCGGGGGGTGGACAGATACGCAGTATTTT	CASSLGTSGGWTDTQYF
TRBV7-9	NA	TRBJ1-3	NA	TGTGCCAGCGAGAAACGCGAGCCTACTAAAGGAAACACCATATATTTT	CASEKREPTKGNTIYF
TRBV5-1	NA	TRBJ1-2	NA	TGCGCCAGCAGCTTGGGTATGGGGGGCGACTATGGCTACACCTTC	CASSLGMGGDYGYTF
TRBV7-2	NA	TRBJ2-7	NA	TGTGCCAGCAGCTTAACCACCCCGAGCGAGCAGTACTTC	CASSLTTPSEQYF
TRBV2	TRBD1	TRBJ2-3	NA	TGTGCCAGCGGGCAGGGGGTCACCACAGATACGCAGTATTTT	CASGQGVTTDTQYF
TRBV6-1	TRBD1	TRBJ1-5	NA	TGTGCCAGCAGTGGACGACAGGGGAATCAGCCCCAGCATTTT	CASSGRQGNQPQHF
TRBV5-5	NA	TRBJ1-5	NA	TGTGCCAGCAGCCCCCTAGGGGGAATAAGGCAGCCCCAGCATTTT	CASSPLGGIRQPQHF
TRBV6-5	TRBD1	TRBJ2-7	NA	TGTGCCAGCATCTCTTCCCCAGGGGGTAAGGAGCAGTACTTC	CASISSPGGKEQYF
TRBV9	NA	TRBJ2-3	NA	TGTGCCAGCAGCGTAGCCGGGAATGGGGTCACAGATACGCAGTATTTT	CASSVAGNGVTDTQYF
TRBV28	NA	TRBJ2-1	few	TGTGCCAGCAGTTTTAGCAGATCATACAATGAGCAGTTCTTC	CASSFSRSYNEQFF
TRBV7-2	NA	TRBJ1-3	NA	TGTGCCAGCAGCTCCCGGGCGAACTCTGGAAACACCATATATTTT	CASSSRANSGNTIYF
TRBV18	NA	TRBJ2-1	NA	TGTGCCAGCTCACCACAGTACAATGAGCAGTTCTTC	CASSPQYNEQFF
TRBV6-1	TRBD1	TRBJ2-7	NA	TGTGCCAGCAGTGGGATGGACAGGGACTACGAGCAGTACTTC	CASSGMDRDYEQYF
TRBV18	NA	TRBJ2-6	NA	TGTGCCAGCTCCCCGCCGGACGGAAGCTCTGGGGCCAACGTCCTGACTTTC	CASSPPDGSSGANVLTF
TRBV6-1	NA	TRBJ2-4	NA	TGTGCCAGCACGAACCCACCCAGCAAAAACATTCAGTACTTC	CASTNPPSKNIQYF
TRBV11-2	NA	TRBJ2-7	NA	TGTGCCAGCAGCTTAGGGACAGTTCGGTACGGGGAGCAGTACTTC	CASSLGTVRYGEQYF
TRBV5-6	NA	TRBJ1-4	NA	TGTGCCAGCAGCACTGTTCAGGAGCTTAATGAAAAACTGTTTTTT	CASSTVQELNEKLFF
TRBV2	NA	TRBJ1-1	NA	TGTGCCAGCAGTGGAAACAGGGAAACGGACACTGAAGCTTTCTTT	CASSGNRETDTEAFF
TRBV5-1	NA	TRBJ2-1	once	TGCGCCAGCAGCCCATCTGTGGCGGGAACCAGCTCCTACAATGAGCAGTTCTTC	CASSPSVAGTSSYNEQFF
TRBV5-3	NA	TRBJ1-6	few	TGTGCCAGAAGCTTGCCCATAGAGTTCTATAATTCACCCCTCCACTTT	CARSLPIEFYNSPLHF
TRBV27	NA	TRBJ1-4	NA	TGTGCCAGCAGGAGGCCGGGGGTTAACGGAAAACTGTTTTTT	CASRRPGVNGKLFF
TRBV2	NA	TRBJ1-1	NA	TGTGCCAGCAGTGAGTTTCAGGGGAGGTTGACTGAAGCTTTCTTT	CASSEFQGRLTEAFF